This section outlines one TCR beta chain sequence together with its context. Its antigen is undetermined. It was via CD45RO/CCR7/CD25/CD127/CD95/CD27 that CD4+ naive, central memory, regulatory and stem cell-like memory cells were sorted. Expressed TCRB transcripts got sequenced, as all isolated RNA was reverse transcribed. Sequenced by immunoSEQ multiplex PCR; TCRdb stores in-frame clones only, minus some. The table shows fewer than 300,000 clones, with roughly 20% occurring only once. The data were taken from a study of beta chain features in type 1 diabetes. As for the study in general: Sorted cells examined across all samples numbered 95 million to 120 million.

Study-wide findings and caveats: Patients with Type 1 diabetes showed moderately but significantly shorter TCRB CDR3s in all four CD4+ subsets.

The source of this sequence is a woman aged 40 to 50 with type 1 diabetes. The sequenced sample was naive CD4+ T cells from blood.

In DNA, the CDR3 is TGTGCCAGCAGCGGGACAGGTCGTGGCTACACCTTC. Amino acid sequence: CASSGTGRGYTF. The chain combines TRBV4-2 with TRBJ1-2; 8 nucleotides agree with TRBD1. This CDR3 comprises 12 residues. Germline V lookup: CDR1 LGHNA, CDR2 YNFKEQ. J gave up 7 bases and V 5 bases, and 3 bases lay outside the gene matches.